Each of the 21 T cell receptor beta chains below was sequenced from the same sample in a study of siplizumab effects on memory and regulatory T cells. Only in-frame clones appear in the TCRdb table, and some are missing; sequencing was by immunoSEQ multiplex PCR. The sample has approximately 50,000 clones, roughly 92% seen once; the top ten hold approximately 17%. Sequenced sample: CD8+ T cells sorted from blood. Every receptor here comes from a human donor in good health.

The chain uses TRBV2 and TRBJ2-7; TRBD1 matches 9 bases. Unmatched junction bases numbered 7, after V lost 5 bases and J lost 2 bases. The CDR3 is made up of 15 amino acids. Germline loops: CDR1 SNHLY, CDR2 FYNNEI. CDR3 region: CASSLPWDRAYEQYF. The CDR3 DNA reads TGTGCCAGCAGTTTGCCTTGGGACAGGGCCTACGAGCAGTACTTC.

The CDR3 DNA is TGTGCCAGCAGCCCTAGCGGGGCCGGGCTACGGGAGCAGTACTTC. This encodes CASSPSGAGLREQYF. The rearrangement links TRBV7-8 to TRBJ2-7; TRBD2 aligns across 9 bases. CDR3 length: 15 amino acids. Germline V gene sequence: CDR1 SGHVS, CDR2 FQNEAQ. V trimming: 5 bases; J trimming: 7 bases; junction bases outside the gene matches: 12. Together with reference TRBV7-8 and TRBJ2-7, the CDR3 gives the full variable domain: GAGVSQSPRYKVAKRGQDVALRCDPISGHVSLFWYQQALGQGPEFLTYFQNEAQLDKSGLPSDRFFAERPEGSVSTLKIQRTQQEDSAVYLCASSPSGAGLREQYFGPGTRLTVT.

This clone was detected only a few times. The chain links TRBV6-5 to TRBJ2-1; 8 nucleotides agree with TRBD2. Unmatched junction bases numbered 9, after V lost 6 bases and J lost 8 bases. Germline loops: CDR1 MNHEY, CDR2 SVGAGI. CDR3 length: 14 amino acids. For the CDR3, the DNA is TGTGCCAGCAGAGAATCGGGGGGGGGAGATGAGCAGTTCTTC. Its protein product is CASRESGGGDEQFF.

The rearrangement joins TRBV9 to TRBJ2-7; the D is unclear. CDR1 is SGDLS, CDR2 YYNGEE, per germline. V lost 1 base and J 0 bases, leaving 20 bases between the germline ends. The CDR3 extends over 18 amino acids. This CDR3 is CASSVKIYPYRSSYEQYF. In DNA, the CDR3 is TGTGCCAGCAGCGTAAAGATTTACCCTTATAGGAGCTCCTACGAGCAGTACTTC.

The V gene is TRBV4-2, the J gene TRBJ2-1, with TRBD2 as a possible D gene (6 bases). Germline assignment: CDR1 LGHNA and CDR2 YNFKEQ. Deletions cut 0 bases from V and 10 bases from J, with 16 bases between. The CDR3 runs to 15 residues. CDR3 loop: CASSQDPSEVDEQFF. The CDR3 DNA reads TGTGCCAGCAGCCAAGATCCTAGCGAAGTCGACGAGCAGTTCTTC.

The chain couples TRBV5-8 to TRBJ1-5; 9 bases are shared with TRBD1. The CDR3 has 18 residues. Germline values: CDR1 SGHTS, CDR2 YDEGEE. The ends lost 4 bases at V and 0 bases at J; junction bases unmatched: 11. The CDR3 loop reads CASSREGQGPYSNQPQHF. CDR3 DNA sequence: TGTGCCAGCAGCCGGGAAGGACAGGGGCCATATAGCAATCAGCCCCAGCATTTT.

The rearrangement links TRBV6-4 to TRBJ1-1; no clear D. V was clipped by 4 bases and J by 7 bases, with 10 bases between them. Germline V gives CDR1 MRHNA, CDR2 SNTAGT. The CDR3 totals 12 residues. The CDR3 spells CASSGTYGEAFF. The CDR3 nucleotides are TGTGCCAGCAGTGGGACTTACGGTGAAGCTTTCTTT.

The chain recombines TRBV27 with TRBJ2-7; 8 positions agree with TRBD1. This CDR3 spans 15 amino acids. Germline V CDR1 and CDR2: MNHEY, SMNVEV (reference sequence). V shed 6 bases and J 5 bases; nucleotides not matched to a gene: 12. The DNA of the CDR3 is TGTGCCAGCAGCCTTAGGCGGGACAGGTGGGACGAGCAGTACTTC. Amino acid sequence: CASSLRRDRWDEQYF.

This chain joins TRBV27 and TRBJ2-7, with 11 bases aligning to TRBD2. Germline CDR1 MNHEY, CDR2 SMNVEV (reference sequence). This CDR3 has 14 residues. Germline trimming cut 5 bases from V and 3 bases from J; bases unmatched to any gene: 3. CDR3 residues: CASSVLAGGYEQYF. The DNA for the CDR3 is TGTGCCAGCAGTGTCCTAGCGGGAGGCTACGAGCAGTACTTC.

About this clone: Its ends do not fully match the called genes, so a read error is possible. The chain carries TRBV5-4 and TRBJ2-1; maybe TRBD2 (7 bases). This CDR3 has 14 residues. CDR1 is SGHNT, CDR2 YYREEE, per germline (reference sequence). The CDR3 loop is CASSQGGGLNEQFF. CDR3 DNA: TGCGCCAGCAGCCAAGGGGGAGGGCTAAATGAGCAGTTCTTC.

The chain uses TRBV5-1 and TRBJ2-2; a weak D match, TRBD1 (5 bases). Germline V gene sequence: CDR1 SGHRS, CDR2 YFSETQ. Trimming shortened V by 0 bases and J by 4 bases, and 10 bases separated the two germline ends. The CDR3 is made up of 15 amino acids. The CDR3 here is CASSLARDFTGELFF. DNA for the CDR3: TGCGCCAGCAGCTTGGCCAGGGATTTCACCGGGGAGCTGTTTTTT.

CDR3 sequence reads: CASSDERFPSYNEQFF. The CDR3, as DNA: TGTGCCAGCAGTGATGAGAGATTCCCCAGCTACAATGAGCAGTTCTTC. The chain recombines TRBV25-1 with TRBJ2-1; no reliable D call. Trimming took off 3 bases at V and 3 bases at J, with 15 bases between the two ends. Germline V gene data show CDR1 as MGHDK and CDR2 as SYGVNS. CDR3 length: 16 amino acids.

This clone was recorded once. This sequence joins TRBV15 and TRBJ2-2, with D unclear. The length of the CDR3 is 12 residues. Trimming took off 5 bases at V and 3 bases at J, with 4 bases between the two ends. Germline loops: CDR1 LNHNV, CDR2 YYDKDF (reference sequence). The CDR3 region has the DNA TGTGCCACCAGCCCGGACACCGGGGAGCTGTTTTTT. Protein sequence: CATSPDTGELFF.

The chain is built from TRBV27 and TRBJ2-1; 9 bases align to TRBD1. CDR3 length: 15 amino acids. The V gene end was trimmed by 1 base and the J gene end by 3 bases; junction bases not matched to a gene: 1. Germline assignment: CDR1 MNHEY and CDR2 SMNVEV (reference sequence). Here the CDR3 DNA reads TGTGCCAGCAGTTTATTGGGACAGGGCTACAATGAGCAGTTCTTC. As protein: CASSLLGQGYNEQFF.

The chain recombines TRBV19 with TRBJ2-7; 7 bases are a match to TRBD1. Unmatched junction bases numbered 9, after V lost 4 bases and J lost 3 bases. Germline CDR1 is LNHDA and CDR2 is SQIVND (reference sequence). The CDR3 is 15 residues long. The CDR3: CASSRLGTEHYEQYF. CDR3 DNA: TGTGCCAGTAGTAGGCTGGGGACAGAGCACTACGAGCAGTACTTC.

This chain connects TRBV7-8 to TRBJ2-1, with 7 bases matching TRBD1. The trim removed 6 bases at V and 4 bases at J, leaving 6 bases unmatched. CDR1 and CDR2 (germline): SGHVS, FQNEAQ. CDR3 size: 14 residues. CDR3 nucleotide sequence: TGTGCCAGCAGGTCGGGACAGTTGTACAATGAGCAGTTCTTC. It is translated as CASRSGQLYNEQFF.

V gene TRBV7-6 combines with J gene TRBJ1-1; D might be TRBD1 (6 bases). The V gene lost 1 base and the J gene lost 4 bases, with 13 bases spanning the gap. This CDR3 has 15 residues. Germline lookup yields CDR1 SGHVS and CDR2 FNYEAQ. CDR3 in amino acids: CASSLGDRISTEAFF. The CDR3 DNA reads TGTGCCAGCAGCTTAGGCGACAGGATATCCACTGAAGCTTTCTTT.

V usage is TRBV13 and J usage is TRBJ2-7; D may correspond to TRBD1 or TRBD2 (5 bases each). Germline assignment: CDR1 PRHDT and CDR2 FYEKMQ (reference sequence). The length of the CDR3 is 15 residues. V was cut by 5 bases and J by 3 bases, with 17 bases left in between. The CDR3 protein is CASSPNGGPLYEQYF. The CDR3 nucleotides are TGTGCCAGCAGCCCAAATGGGGGACCCCTCTACGAGCAGTACTTC.

The chain uses TRBV6-4 and TRBJ2-7, with no clear D. Between the trimmed V and J ends, which lost 7 bases and 2 bases, there was a span of 12 bases. Germline lookup yields CDR1 MRHNA and CDR2 SNTAGT. The CDR3 length is 13 residues. This chain's CDR3 is CASTSTMAYEQYF. The CDR3 DNA reads as TGTGCCAGCACCTCTACCATGGCCTACGAGCAGTACTTC.

The chain uses TRBV11-2 and TRBJ2-7; D is possibly TRBD1 (6 bases). CDR1 is SGHAT and CDR2 is FQNNGV in the germline V gene. V was shortened by 5 bases and J by 2 bases, with 13 bases between the two germline ends. The CDR3 sequence is 14 residues long. This CDR3 is CASSQTGQAYEQYF. CDR3 DNA: TGTGCCAGCAGCCAAACGGGACAAGCCTACGAGCAGTACTTC.

The rearrangement uses TRBV7-8 and TRBJ1-3, with D possibly TRBD1 on 5 matching bases. Germline V gives CDR1 SGHVS, CDR2 FQNEAQ. The V end lost 5 bases, the J end lost 2 bases, and 22 bases lay between the germline ends. This CDR3 is built from 18 residues. DNA of the CDR3: TGTGCCAGCAGCAATAATTGGAGAAGGACAATCGCTGGAAACACCATATATTTT. As protein: CASSNNWRRTIAGNTIYF.